Given below is one T cell receptor beta chain in context. The CDR3 is made up of 14 amino acids. Germline V CDR1 and CDR2: SGHAT, FQNNGV. V lost 5 bases and J 0 bases, leaving 7 bases between the germline ends. This entry comes from a study of early T cells in non-severe SARS-CoV-2 infection. Separate cDNA molecules each had unique molecular identifiers attached to them. TCRdb passed the 5' RACE reads through MiXCR, listing each CDR3 protein once. This sample yields around 99,000 distinct CDR3 sequences, of which around 17% are seen a single time; roughly 4.7% belongs to the top ten. The chain combines TRBV11-2 with TRBJ1-4; D uncertain. The TCR originated in an adult who was a healthcare worker with PCR-confirmed SARS-CoV-2 infection or an uninfected control (not recorded which). The sample was whole blood, taken at baseline. CDR3 DNA sequence: TGTGCCAGCAGCGGGAGGGCAACTAATGAAAAACTGTTTTTT. Translation: CASSGRATNEKLFF.